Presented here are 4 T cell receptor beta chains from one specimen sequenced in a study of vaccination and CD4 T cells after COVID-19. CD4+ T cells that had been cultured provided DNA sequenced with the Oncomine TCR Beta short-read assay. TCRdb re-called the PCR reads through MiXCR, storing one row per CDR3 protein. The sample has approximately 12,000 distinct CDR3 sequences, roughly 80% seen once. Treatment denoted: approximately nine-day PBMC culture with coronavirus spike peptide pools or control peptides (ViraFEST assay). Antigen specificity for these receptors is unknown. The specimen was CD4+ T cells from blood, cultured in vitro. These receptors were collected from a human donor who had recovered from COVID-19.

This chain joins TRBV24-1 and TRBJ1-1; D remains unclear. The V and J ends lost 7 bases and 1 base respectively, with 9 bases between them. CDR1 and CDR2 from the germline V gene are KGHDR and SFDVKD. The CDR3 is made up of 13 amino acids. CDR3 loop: CATRAGRNTEAFF. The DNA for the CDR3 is TGTGCCACCAGAGCCGGGCGGAACACTGAAGCTTTCTTT.

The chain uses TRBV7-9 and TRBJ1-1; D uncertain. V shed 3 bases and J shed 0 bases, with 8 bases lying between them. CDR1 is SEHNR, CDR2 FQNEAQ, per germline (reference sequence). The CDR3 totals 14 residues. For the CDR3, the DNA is TGTGCCAGCAGCTTTATCACAGTGAACACTGAAGCTTTCTTT. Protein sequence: CASSFITVNTEAFF.

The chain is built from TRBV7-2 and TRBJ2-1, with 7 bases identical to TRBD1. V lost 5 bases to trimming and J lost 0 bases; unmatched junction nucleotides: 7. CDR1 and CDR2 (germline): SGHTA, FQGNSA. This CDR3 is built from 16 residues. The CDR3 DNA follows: TGTGCCAGCAGCCGCCGACAGGGATACTCCTACAATGAGCAGTTCTTC. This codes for CASSRRQGYSYNEQFF.

The DNA for the CDR3 is TGTGCCACCAGTGACCCCGGGACTCCGGGCGGCAATGAGCAGTTCTTC. Protein: CATSDPGTPGGNEQFF. The rearrangement joins TRBV24-1 to TRBJ2-1; TRBD2 might be the D (6 bases). Trimming removed 4 bases from V and 6 bases from J, with 18 bases in between. Germline lookup yields CDR1 KGHDR and CDR2 SFDVKD. This CDR3 region has 16 residues.